The clone carrying this T cell receptor beta chain was seen more than once but under ten times. Its antigen is undetermined. The data were obtained in a study of CD8 T cells in ankylosing spondylitis. TCRdb itself ran the 5' RACE reads through MiXCR, one entry per CDR3 protein. The sample carries about 360,000 distinct CDR3 sequences, more than 20% recorded once. V was clipped by 4 bases and J by 2 bases; unmatched bases: 10. Germline assignment: CDR1 DFQATT and CDR2 SNEGSKA (reference sequence). This CDR3 comprises 15 residues. Study results and caveats: Before this, some motif variants had been reported in reactive arthritis synovial fluid and blood.

Sequenced sample: blood, either unsorted or a sorted T cell fraction (not recorded which). This receptor was taken from a male donor with ankylosing spondylitis or in good health (not recorded which). The rearrangement uses TRBV20-1 and TRBJ2-7, with 8 bases fitting TRBD1. In DNA, the CDR3 is TGCAGTGCTACTGGGGAAGACAGGGGACCCTACGAGCAGTACTTC. This sequence encodes CSATGEDRGPYEQYF.